This T cell receptor (beta chain) appears in the sequencing data of a study of blood T cell repertoires in COVID-19. Across the whole study: COVID-19 samples, acute and convalescent, were from the United States, Italy and Spain. PBMCs, B-cell-depleted T cells, or T cells were the source of the cDNA or gDNA that made up the material.

As originally analysed: Reference gene primer amplification in the assay estimated nucleated cell counts. The data were produced by immunoSEQ multiplex PCR, yet TCRdb's version contains in-frame clones alone and is incomplete. V and J calls and clone size are given by that table; D and trimming were obtained from the DNA. The sample has hundreds of thousands of clones, about 80% seen once. The germline V gene encodes CDR1 MDHEN and CDR2 SYDVKM. This CDR3 is built from 17 residues. V gave up 2 bases and J gave up 2 bases, with 16 bases separating them. This TCR came from a woman aged 80 or over with acute or convalescent COVID-19. Sequences were obtained from peripheral blood. The chain couples TRBV28 to TRBJ1-5; a possible D gene is TRBD1 (6 bases). CDR3 amino acids: CASSLIYQGRRNQPQHF. The CDR3 nucleotides read TGTGCCAGCAGTTTAATTTATCAGGGGCGACGCAATCAGCCCCAGCATTTT.